This T cell receptor (beta chain) derives from a study of human T cells and chemical hapten exposure. Regarding time point: patch test 1, 2 weeks after DPC sensitization. Described treatment: therapeutic diphenylcyclopropenone sensitization with weekly scalp DPC. TCRdb itself ran the RACE reads through MiXCR, one entry per CDR3 protein. The sample consists of 300,000 to 400,000 distinct CDR3 sequences, approximately 6.3% of them appearing once. The receptor was derived from a woman aged 18-30 years with alopecia areata. Some clones in this sample may be carry-over from other donors' samples. The sequencing used whole blood, collected in connection with sensitization to the hapten diphenylcyclopropenone (DPC).

The CDR3, as DNA: TGTGCCAGCAGCCCTAAGGACAGGGGGGGATACGAGCAGTACTTC. Its translation is CASSPKDRGGYEQYF. V is TRBV3-1 and J is TRBJ2-7; 10 bases align to TRBD1. The CDR3 totals 15 residues. From germline, CDR1 is LGHDT and CDR2 YNNKEL (reference sequence). J gave up 4 bases and V 4 bases, and 7 bases lay outside the gene matches.